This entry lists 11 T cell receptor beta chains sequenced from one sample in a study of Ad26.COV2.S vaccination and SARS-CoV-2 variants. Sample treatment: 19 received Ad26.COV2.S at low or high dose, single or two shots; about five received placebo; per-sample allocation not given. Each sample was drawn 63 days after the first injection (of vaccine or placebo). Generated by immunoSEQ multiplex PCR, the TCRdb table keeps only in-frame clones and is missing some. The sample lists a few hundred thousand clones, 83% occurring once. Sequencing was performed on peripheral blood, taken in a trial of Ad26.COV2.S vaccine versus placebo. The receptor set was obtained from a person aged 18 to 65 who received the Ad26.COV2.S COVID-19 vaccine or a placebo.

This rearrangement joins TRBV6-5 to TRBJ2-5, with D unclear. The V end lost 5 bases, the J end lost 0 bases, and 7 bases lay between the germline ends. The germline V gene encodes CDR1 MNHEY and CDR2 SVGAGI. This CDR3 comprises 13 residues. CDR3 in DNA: TGTGCCAGCAGTCGACCTAACCAAGAGACCCAGTACTTC. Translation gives CASSRPNQETQYF.

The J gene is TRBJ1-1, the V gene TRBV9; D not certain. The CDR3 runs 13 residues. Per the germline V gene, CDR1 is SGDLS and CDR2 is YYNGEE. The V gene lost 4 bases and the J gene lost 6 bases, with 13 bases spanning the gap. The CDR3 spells CASSIDLGAEAFF. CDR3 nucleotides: TGTGCCAGCAGCATAGACCTGGGCGCTGAAGCTTTCTTT.

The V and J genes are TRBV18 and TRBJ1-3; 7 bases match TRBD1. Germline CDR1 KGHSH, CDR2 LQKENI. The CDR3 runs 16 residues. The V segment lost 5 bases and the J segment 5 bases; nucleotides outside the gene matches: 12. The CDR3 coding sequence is TGTGCCAGCTCAACCGGGACAGACCTATCTAGAAACACCATATATTTT. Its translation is CASSTGTDLSRNTIYF.

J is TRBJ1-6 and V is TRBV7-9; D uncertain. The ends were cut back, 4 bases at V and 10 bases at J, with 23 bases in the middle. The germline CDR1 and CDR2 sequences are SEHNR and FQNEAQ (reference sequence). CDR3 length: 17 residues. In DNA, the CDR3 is TGTGCCAGCAGCTCATTCTTTAATAGGGCACGTGGGTCACCCCTCCACTTT. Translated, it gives CASSSFFNRARGSPLHF.

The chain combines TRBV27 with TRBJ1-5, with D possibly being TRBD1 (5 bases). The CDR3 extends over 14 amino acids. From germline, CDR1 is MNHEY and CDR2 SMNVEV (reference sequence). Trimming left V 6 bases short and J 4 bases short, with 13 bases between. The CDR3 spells CASRAGTANQPQHF. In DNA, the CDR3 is TGTGCCAGCAGGGCCGGGACTGCGAATCAGCCCCAGCATTTT.

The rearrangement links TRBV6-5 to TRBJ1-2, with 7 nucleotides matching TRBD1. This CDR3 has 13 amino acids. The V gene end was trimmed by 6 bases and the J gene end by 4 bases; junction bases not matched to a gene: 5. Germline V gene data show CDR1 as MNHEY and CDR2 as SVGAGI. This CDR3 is CASRSGTVYGYTF. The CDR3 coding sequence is TGTGCCAGCAGGTCCGGGACAGTCTATGGCTACACCTTC.

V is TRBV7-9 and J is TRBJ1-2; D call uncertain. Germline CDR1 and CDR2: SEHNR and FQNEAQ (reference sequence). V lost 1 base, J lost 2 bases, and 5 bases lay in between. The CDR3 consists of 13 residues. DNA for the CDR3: TGTGCCAGCAGCTTAGACCCAAACTATGGCTACACCTTC. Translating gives CASSLDPNYGYTF.

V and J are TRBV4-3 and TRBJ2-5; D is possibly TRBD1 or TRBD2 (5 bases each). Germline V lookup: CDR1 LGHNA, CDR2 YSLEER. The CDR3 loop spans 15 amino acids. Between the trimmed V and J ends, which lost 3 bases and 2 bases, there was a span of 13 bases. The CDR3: CASSQGWDPQETQYF. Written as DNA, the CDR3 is TGCGCCAGCAGCCAGGGATGGGACCCGCAAGAGACCCAGTACTTC.

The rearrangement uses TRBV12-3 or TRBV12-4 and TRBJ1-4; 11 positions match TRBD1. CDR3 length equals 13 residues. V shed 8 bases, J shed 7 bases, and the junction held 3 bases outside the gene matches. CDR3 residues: CASSGTGGEKLFF. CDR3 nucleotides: TGTGCCAGCTCCGGGACAGGGGGTGAAAAACTGTTTTTT.

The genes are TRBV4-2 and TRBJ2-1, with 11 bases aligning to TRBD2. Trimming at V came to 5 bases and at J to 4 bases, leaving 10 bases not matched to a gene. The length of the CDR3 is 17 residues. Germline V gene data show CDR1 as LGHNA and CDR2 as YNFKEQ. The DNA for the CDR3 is TGTGCCAGCAGCTATAAGTCTCTAGCGGGAGGATACAATGAGCAGTTCTTC. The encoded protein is CASSYKSLAGGYNEQFF.

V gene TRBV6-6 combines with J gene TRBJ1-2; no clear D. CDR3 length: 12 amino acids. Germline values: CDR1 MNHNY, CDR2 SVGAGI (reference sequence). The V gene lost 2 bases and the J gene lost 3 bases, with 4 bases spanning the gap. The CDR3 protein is CASSYDYYGYTF. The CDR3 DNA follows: TGTGCCAGCAGTTACGACTACTATGGCTACACCTTC.